One sample yielded the 30 T cell receptor beta chains listed below, sequenced in a study of T-cell reconstitution after alpha-beta-depleted transplantation in children. A library of TCRbeta sequences, prepared with unique molecular identifiers, was generated. One entry per CDR3 protein results from TCRdb running MiXCR on the PCR reads. The sample has around 300,000 distinct CDR3 sequences, 23% seen once. The source material was PBMCs, mostly from graft donor cells, sampled 180 days after TCRalphabeta/CD19-depleted stem cell transplant. The receptors derive from a male patient aged 10 to 17 who had a stem cell transplant for acute lymphoblastic leukemia, so the T cells may come from the graft donor.

The rearrangement links TRBV29-1 to TRBJ2-2; 8 bases agree with TRBD2. V shed 4 bases and J 6 bases; nucleotides not matched to a gene: 13. This CDR3 region has 16 residues. Germline V gene data show CDR1 as SQVTM and CDR2 as ANQGSEA. In DNA, the CDR3 is TGCAGCGTTGTCTCCGACGGGAGGGGTGGGGCCGGGGAGCTGTTTTTT. Amino acid sequence: CSVVSDGRGGAGELFF.

This sequence joins TRBV7-8 and TRBJ2-1; D possibly corresponds to TRBD2 (6 bases). Germline V lookup: CDR1 SGHVS, CDR2 FQNEAQ. Trimming shortened V by 5 bases and J by 4 bases, and 15 bases separated the two germline ends. The CDR3 runs 15 residues. The CDR3 DNA follows: TGTGCCAGCAGCCTGACGCCACTAGCTTACAATGAGCAGTTCTTC. Amino acids: CASSLTPLAYNEQFF.

This clonotype was picked up many times. The chain is built from TRBV4-1 and TRBJ2-6, with D possibly matching TRBD1 (5 bases). Germline V gene sequence: CDR1 MGHRA, CDR2 YSYEKL. This CDR3 is 18 amino acids long. Between the trimmed V and J ends, which lost 1 base and 2 bases, there was a span of 15 bases. CDR3 sequence reads: CASSQGSQGRAGANVLTF. In DNA, the CDR3 is TGCGCCAGCAGCCAAGGGTCCCAGGGTAGGGCTGGGGCCAACGTCCTGACTTTC.

The chain uses TRBV24-1 and TRBJ2-7, with 11 bases that match TRBD1. V lost 6 bases, J lost 2 bases, and 2 bases stayed unmatched. The CDR3 is made up of 14 amino acids. The V gene's germline CDR1 is KGHDR and CDR2 SFDVKD. The CDR3: CATSPGQGAYEQYF. The DNA of the CDR3 is TGTGCCACCAGTCCGGGACAGGGGGCCTACGAGCAGTACTTC.

This clonotype has a handful of counts. V is TRBV15 and J is TRBJ1-5; D unclear. The germline V gene has CDR1 LNHNV and CDR2 YYDKDF (reference sequence). V was clipped by 0 bases and J by 5 bases, with 8 bases between them. The CDR3 spans 14 residues. The DNA of the CDR3 is TGTGCCACCAGCAGAGATCGGGAATATCAGCCCCAGCATTTT. Its protein product is CATSRDREYQPQHF.

This clonotype has only a few counts. J is TRBJ1-2 and V is TRBV25-1; TRBD1 agrees at 9 bases. The V gene's germline CDR1 is MGHDK and CDR2 SYGVNS. Trimming cost V 3 bases and J 10 bases; bases outside gene matches: 9. This CDR3 comprises 14 residues. The CDR3 loop reads CASSEGQGLDVYTF. As DNA, the CDR3 is TGTGCCAGCAGTGAGGGACAGGGTCTCGATGTCTACACCTTC.

This clonotype showed up many times. The CDR3 is CASTFRGTTGELFF. The CDR3, as DNA: TGTGCCAGCACCTTCCGGGGGACCACCGGGGAGCTGTTTTTT. The gene calls are TRBV12-3 or TRBV12-4 and TRBJ2-2, with D tentatively TRBD2 (6 bases). This CDR3 is 14 amino acids long. The V end lost 7 bases, the J end lost 4 bases, and 13 bases lay between the germline ends.

This clonotype turned up a few times. V usage is TRBV7-2 and J usage is TRBJ2-7; 11 bases line up with TRBD1. V trimming: 6 bases; J trimming: 5 bases; junction bases outside the gene matches: 3. Looked up from germline, CDR1 is SGHTA and CDR2 is FQGNSA. This CDR3 contains 13 residues. For the CDR3, the DNA is TGTGCCAGCAGAGGACAGGGGGCAAACGAGCAGTACTTC. Translation gives CASRGQGANEQYF.

This clonotype was seen a few times. The chain carries TRBV5-1 and TRBJ2-1, with 10 bases aligning to TRBD2. V gave up 5 bases and J gave up 10 bases; unmatched junction bases: 12. The CDR3 totals 15 residues. Germline V gene data show CDR1 as SGHRS and CDR2 as YFSETQ. DNA for the CDR3: TGCGCCAGCAGTTATACTAGCGGGGTTGGTTCGGAGCAGTTCTTC. Translating gives CASSYTSGVGSEQFF.

This clonotype appeared a few times. This chain uses TRBV24-1 with TRBJ2-1; 10 bases are shared with TRBD2. V dropped 2 bases and J dropped 10; count of bases not matched to a gene: 4. Germline V lookup: CDR1 KGHDR, CDR2 SFDVKD. The CDR3 runs 14 residues. The CDR3 nucleotides read TGTGCCACCAGTGATTCCGGGACTAGCGCAGAGCAGTTCTTC. Translating it yields CATSDSGTSAEQFF.

The chain employs TRBV27 and TRBJ2-3; weak D call: TRBD2 (6 bases). CDR1 is MNHEY and CDR2 is SMNVEV in the germline V gene (reference sequence). Trimming pared 6 bases from V and 8 bases from J, leaving 24 bases between. The CDR3 runs 16 residues. The CDR3 nucleotides are TGTGCCAGCAGCTTCCTACTAGCCGTTCAGGCGGGTACGCAGTATTTT. It is translated as CASSFLLAVQAGTQYF.

This clonotype was counted only a few times. The rearrangement uses TRBV20-1 and TRBJ2-3; possible D gene TRBD2, 5 bases. V dropped 4 bases and J dropped 2 bases, with 7 bases sitting between them. The CDR3 has 12 amino acids. CDR1 is DFQATT and CDR2 is SNEGSKA in the germline V gene (reference sequence). CDR3 residues: CSAKEATDTQYF. The CDR3 bases are TGCAGTGCTAAGGAGGCCACAGATACGCAGTATTTT.

This clonotype was observed a handful of times. This chain joins TRBV4-1 and TRBJ2-7; 8 nucleotides align to TRBD2. This CDR3 region has 16 residues. V trimming: 0 bases; J trimming: 4 bases; junction bases outside the gene matches: 8. Per the germline V gene, CDR1 is MGHRA and CDR2 is YSYEKL. The CDR3 DNA reads TGCGCCAGCAGCCAAGATCCCGGGAGGGCCCGGTACGAGCAGTACTTC. The encoded protein is CASSQDPGRARYEQYF.

This rearrangement joins TRBV6-5 to TRBJ2-7; 8 nucleotides match TRBD2. Per germline, CDR1 MNHEY and CDR2 SVGAGI. V was pared by 4 bases and J by 2 bases, with 4 bases of the junction left unmatched. This CDR3 spans 14 amino acids. For the CDR3, the DNA is TGTGCCAGCAGTTCTTCACTAGCGGCCTACGAGCAGTACTTC. This encodes CASSSSLAAYEQYF.

In this sample, this clonotype turned up a few times. The rearrangement links TRBV7-2 to TRBJ2-7; D is perhaps TRBD2 (5 bases). Germline V gives CDR1 SGHTA, CDR2 FQGNSA. V was clipped by 2 bases and J by 2 bases, with 10 bases between them. The CDR3 loop spans 14 amino acids. CDR3 DNA sequence: TGTGCCAGCAGCTTATTGCTAGCTACCTACGAGCAGTACTTC. It encodes CASSLLLATYEQYF.

The table lists this clonotype with a few counts. CDR3 loop: CASSDRLAGVSEQFF. The CDR3 DNA sequence: TGTGCCAGCAGCGACCGACTAGCGGGAGTTTCTGAGCAGTTCTTC. This rearrangement joins TRBV4-2 to TRBJ2-1; TRBD2 aligns across 12 bases. This CDR3 has 15 amino acids. The germline CDR1 and CDR2 sequences are LGHNA and YNFKEQ. V was clipped by 5 bases and J by 9 bases; unmatched bases: 8.

J is TRBJ2-3 and V is TRBV5-5, with D possibly TRBD2 on 6 matching bases. This CDR3 has 16 amino acids. The germline gives CDR1 SGHKS, CDR2 YYEKEE (reference sequence). The V end was cut by 2 bases, the J end by 3 bases, with 16 bases between. In DNA form, the CDR3 reads TGTGCCAGCAGCTTTATCTTAGGACTAATTACAGATACGCAGTATTTT. It translates to CASSFILGLITDTQYF.

This clonotype was picked up a small number of times. V is TRBV7-9 and J is TRBJ2-2; TRBD1 agrees at 8 bases. CDR1 and CDR2 from the germline V gene are SEHNR and FQNEAQ (reference sequence). This CDR3 has 14 amino acids. J lost 1 base, V lost 10 bases, and 5 bases had no gene match. CDR3 DNA: TGTGCCACCCCGGACAGGGTGAACACCGGGGAGCTGTTTTTT. Protein: CATPDRVNTGELFF.

The sample holds a few counts of this clonotype. V is TRBV27 and J is TRBJ2-2, with TRBD2 as a possible D gene (6 bases). This CDR3 contains 15 residues. Germline V gives CDR1 MNHEY, CDR2 SMNVEV (reference sequence). The V end lost 8 bases, the J end lost 4 bases, and 17 bases lay between the germline ends. The CDR3 loop is CASAALAWFTGELFF. The DNA for the CDR3 is TGTGCCAGCGCTGCCCTAGCGTGGTTCACCGGGGAGCTGTTTTTT.

This clonotype was counted only a few times. The chain combines TRBV6-1 with TRBJ2-3; D perhaps matches TRBD2 (6 bases). Trimming took 8 bases from V and 4 from J, leaving 13 bases between them. The CDR3 sequence is 13 residues long. Germline V CDR1 and CDR2: MNHNS, SASEGT. DNA of the CDR3: TGTGCCAGCCGGAGGGATAGCGCAGATACGCAGTATTTT. It is translated as CASRRDSADTQYF.

The chain is built from TRBV5-1 and TRBJ2-6; 11 positions agree with TRBD2. The CDR3 consists of 18 residues. Germline V gives CDR1 SGHRS, CDR2 YFSETQ. V was clipped by 5 bases and J by 0 bases; unmatched bases: 7. The CDR3 protein is CASSQGLAVNSGANVLTF. The CDR3 DNA sequence: TGCGCCAGCAGTCAGGGACTAGCGGTAAACTCTGGGGCCAACGTCCTGACTTTC.

This clonotype was counted a single time. The rearrangement joins TRBV6-2 or TRBV6-3 to TRBJ1-1; no firm D call. The CDR3 is 13 amino acids. Germline V gene sequence: CDR1 MNHEY, CDR2 SVGEGT. V lost 5 bases to trimming and J lost 0 bases, with 7 bases between them. CDR3 amino acids: CASSRRLNTEAFF. CDR3 bases: TGTGCCAGCAGTAGACGGTTGAACACTGAAGCTTTCTTT.

This clonotype was seen more than once but under ten times. V usage is TRBV9 and J usage is TRBJ1-3; 8 nucleotides align to TRBD1. This CDR3 comprises 18 residues. Trimming at V came to 2 bases and at J to 5 bases, leaving 15 bases not matched to a gene. Per germline, CDR1 SGDLS and CDR2 YYNGEE. The CDR3 DNA sequence: TGTGCCAGCAGCGTCGCCGGGACAGGACAGCAACGGCGAAACACCATATATTTT. It specifies CASSVAGTGQQRRNTIYF. The variable domain in full, with the rest retrieved from reference TRBV9 and TRBJ1-3, is DSGVTQTPKHLITATGQRVTLRCSPRSGDLSVYWYQQSLDQGLQFLIQYYNGEERAKGNILERFSAQQFPDLHSELNLSSLELGDSALYFCASSVAGTGQQRRNTIYFGEGSWLTVV.

This clonotype was detected only a few times. The chain uses TRBV29-1 and TRBJ2-1; 8 bases map to TRBD2. This CDR3 has 14 amino acids. Trimming removed 5 bases from V and 5 bases from J; junction bases left unmatched: 8. In germline, CDR1 is SQVTM, CDR2 ANQGSEA. The CDR3 is CSVTASGSNNEQFF. The CDR3 bases are TGCAGCGTTACGGCTAGCGGGTCCAACAATGAGCAGTTCTTC.

The gene calls are TRBV6-5 and TRBJ2-7, with 11 bases aligning to TRBD2. Germline V gene data show CDR1 as MNHEY and CDR2 as SVGAGI. V lost 3 bases to trimming and J lost 0 bases; unmatched junction nucleotides: 4. The CDR3 extends over 16 amino acids. The CDR3, as DNA: TGTGCCAGCAGTTATTCAACTAGCGGGAGCTCCTACGAGCAGTACTTC. This sequence encodes CASSYSTSGSSYEQYF.

The V call is TRBV12-3 or TRBV12-4, the J call TRBJ2-2, with D possibly being TRBD2 (5 bases). V lost 6 bases to trimming and J lost 4 bases, with 18 bases between them. This CDR3 is built from 16 residues. CDR3 region: CASRVERLSFTGELFF. The CDR3 region has the DNA TGTGCCAGCAGAGTTGAGAGACTATCCTTCACCGGGGAGCTGTTTTTT.

The sample holds many counts of this clonotype. V and J are TRBV3-1 and TRBJ1-2, with unresolved D. This CDR3 has 13 amino acids. Germline V CDR1 and CDR2: LGHDT, YNNKEL (reference sequence). V lost 1 base and J 14 bases, leaving 17 bases between the germline ends. In DNA form, the CDR3 reads TGTGCCAGCAGCCAAGTCGGACCCTTCAGGCTGACCTTC. Protein sequence: CASSQVGPFRLTF.

In its sample, this clonotype was seen a few times. This sequence joins TRBV5-1 and TRBJ2-7; 7 bases map to TRBD1. V was pared by 1 base and J by 3 bases, with 4 bases of the junction left unmatched. Germline V gives CDR1 SGHRS, CDR2 YFSETQ. The CDR3 is 14 residues long. The CDR3 region is CASSLWTGHYEQYF. CDR3 coding DNA: TGCGCCAGCAGCTTGTGGACAGGCCACTACGAGCAGTACTTC.

The chain combines TRBV6-1 with TRBJ2-7; 7 positions agree with TRBD1. The CDR3 runs 15 residues. Germline V gives CDR1 MNHNS, CDR2 SASEGT. The ends lost 7 bases at V and 2 bases at J; junction bases unmatched: 11. The CDR3 region is CASIKIRGFTYEQYF. The CDR3 DNA follows: TGTGCCAGCATCAAAATCAGGGGGTTCACCTACGAGCAGTACTTC.

The chain employs TRBV18 and TRBJ2-7; D is uncertain. With 3 bases removed from V and 0 bases from J, the gap between germline ends came to 9 bases. The CDR3 contains 14 residues. CDR1 and CDR2 (germline): KGHSH, LQKENI. The CDR3 nucleotides are TGTGCCAGCTCACCTTTGACCTCCTCCTACGAGCAGTACTTC. Translated, it gives CASSPLTSSYEQYF.